Sequencing of this T cell receptor (beta chain) was carried out in a study of T cells in localized non-small cell lung cancer. Researchers cut adjacent lung at least 2 cm from the tumor margin, and it showed no atypia. Whole-study findings and limits: Multi-region tumor sequencing was not done, so intratumor heterogeneity could not be excluded. A raised T cell density in blood coincided with lengthier overall survival.

Germline CDR1 MDHEN, CDR2 SYDVKM. CDR3 length equals 16 residues. The J segment lost 4 bases and the V segment lost 5 bases, leaving 13 bases of the junction unmatched. This clone has only a few counts. Its antigen is not identified. Produced via immunoSEQ multiplex PCR; TCRdb's table is partial and in-frame only. The data hold 1,000 to 1,500 clones, with about 20% observed a single time. The sequencing here drew on normal lung tissue next to the tumor, taken before any cancer treatment. This chain links TRBV28 with TRBJ1-1, with 7 bases that match TRBD1. The clonotype was recovered from a man aged 35-75 years with stage I lung adenocarcinoma. CDR3 nucleotides: TGTGCCAGCAGTGCACCCGCGAGACAGGGTGGCACTGAAGCTTTCTTT. This translates into CASSAPARQGGTEAFF. Looking up the rest from reference TRBV28 and TRBJ1-1 gives the full variable domain: DVKVTQSSRYLVKRTGEKVFLECVQDMDHENMFWYRQDPGLGLRLIYFSYDVKMKEKGDIPEGYSVSREKKERFSLILESASTNQTSMYLCASSAPARQGGTEAFFGQGTRLTVV.